The entry that follows covers one T cell receptor (beta chain) sequence. Reverse transcription of roughly 0.5 to 1 ug RNA used random hexamers. TCRdb processed the immunoSEQ multiplex PCR reads anew with MiXCR; each CDR3 protein has one entry. The repertoire holds fewer than 150,000 distinct CDR3 sequences, 95% seen once, with approximately 0.18% in the top ten. The CD8+ and CD4+ T cells were isolated magnetically using a negative isolation approach, whereas the TEMRA cells were enriched by FACS. This entry comes from a study of CD8 T cells in Susac syndrome. This TCR came from a human donor with Susac syndrome. The specimen sequenced was CD8+ T cells from PBMCs.

The CDR3 bases are TGCAGTGCTAGACAAGGCGGACAGCCGATGCATGGCTACACCTTC. Translated: CSARQGGQPMHGYTF. J is TRBJ1-2 and V is TRBV20-1; TRBD1 might be the D (6 bases). The ends were cut back, 2 bases at V and 6 bases at J, with 19 bases in the middle. The CDR3 is 15 residues long. Germline CDR1 is DFQATT and CDR2 is SNEGSKA (reference sequence).